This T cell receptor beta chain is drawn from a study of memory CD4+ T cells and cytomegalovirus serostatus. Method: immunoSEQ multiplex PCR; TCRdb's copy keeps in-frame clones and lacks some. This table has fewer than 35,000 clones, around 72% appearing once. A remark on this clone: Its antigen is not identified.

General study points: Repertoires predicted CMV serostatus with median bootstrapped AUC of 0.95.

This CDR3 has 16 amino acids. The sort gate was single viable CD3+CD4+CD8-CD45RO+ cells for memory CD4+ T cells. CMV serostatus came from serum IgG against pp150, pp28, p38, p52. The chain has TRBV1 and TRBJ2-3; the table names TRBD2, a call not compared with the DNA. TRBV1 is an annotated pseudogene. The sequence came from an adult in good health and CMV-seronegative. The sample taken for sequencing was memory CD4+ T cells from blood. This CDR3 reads CTSSPEGTSGFDTQYF. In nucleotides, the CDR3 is TGCACCAGCAGCCCCGAGGGGACTAGCGGGTTCGATACGCAGTATTTT.